These 11 T cell receptor beta chains came from one sample sequenced in a study of human T cells and chemical hapten exposure. MiXCR, applied by TCRdb to the RACE reads, yields one record per CDR3 protein. The table lists about 77,000 distinct CDR3 sequences, approximately 8.6% of them singletons, with about 1.5% in the top ten. The time point here: healthy volunteer bleed at 6 weeks. It was from unfractionated whole blood that total RNA was extracted. The sequenced material came from whole blood. Source of these receptors: a female donor in good health. Some clones in this sample may be carry-over from other donors' samples.

This clonotype was seen repeatedly, ten times or more. The chain carries TRBV6-6 and TRBJ2-7; 9 bases agree with TRBD1. The CDR3 is made up of 15 amino acids. Germline V gene data show CDR1 as MNHNY and CDR2 as SVGAGI (reference sequence). Trimming removed 4 bases from V and 6 bases from J; junction bases left unmatched: 10. CDR3 protein: CASSFTRDRVSEQYF. CDR3 in DNA: TGTGCCAGCAGTTTCACCCGGGACAGGGTGTCCGAGCAGTACTTC.

A note on this clonotype: This may arise from a read error, as a much more abundant clone is one base away. This chain connects TRBV29-1 to TRBJ1-2; a weak D match, TRBD1 (5 bases). This CDR3 contains 13 residues. Germline V gene lookup returns CDR1 SQVTM and CDR2 ANQGSEA. The CDR3 spells CSVAGQGGDGYAF. The DNA of the CDR3 is TGCAGCGTTGCCGGCCAGGGCGGAGATGGCTACGCCTTC.

This clonotype turned up a few times. This sequence joins TRBV3-1 and TRBJ2-3; 14 bases match TRBD2. The CDR3 runs 17 residues. The germline V gene encodes CDR1 LGHDT and CDR2 YNNKEL (reference sequence). V gave up 4 bases and J gave up 6 bases; unmatched junction bases: 9. Here the CDR3 reads CASSRWTSGGSLDTQYF. CDR3 nucleotide sequence: TGTGCCAGCAGCCGATGGACTAGCGGGGGGAGCTTGGATACGCAGTATTTT.

In its sample, this clonotype was seen a few times. The gene calls are TRBV19 and TRBJ2-3; 9 nucleotides align to TRBD2. Germline V lookup: CDR1 LNHDA, CDR2 SQIVND (reference sequence). The CDR3 runs to 17 residues. The ends lost 4 bases at V and 2 bases at J; junction bases unmatched: 10. The CDR3 sequence: CASSKSWTSDATDTQYF. Here the CDR3 DNA reads TGTGCCAGTAGTAAGAGCTGGACTAGCGATGCCACAGATACGCAGTATTTT.

This chain joins TRBV18 and TRBJ2-3; D unclear. Germline lookup yields CDR1 KGHSH and CDR2 LQKENI. Trimming removed 3 bases at V and 2 bases at J, with 18 bases between. This CDR3 is 17 amino acids long. In DNA, the CDR3 is TGTGCCAGCTCACCTCCGGCCGCCCGAGCACACACAGATACGCAGTATTTT. Residues: CASSPPAARAHTDTQYF. The full variable domain, rest sourced from reference TRBV18 and TRBJ2-3, is NAGVMQNPRHLVRRRGQEARLRCSPMKGHSHVYWYRQLPEEGLKFMVYLQKENIIDESGMPKERFSAEFPKEGPSILRIQQVVRGDSAAYFCASSPPAARAHTDTQYFGPGTRLTVL.

This clonotype came up many times. The gene calls are TRBV6-6 and TRBJ1-1; the D gene is possibly TRBD1 (5 bases). The CDR3 length is 16 residues. CDR1 is MNHNY and CDR2 is SVGAGI in the germline V gene (reference sequence). Deletions cut 2 bases from V and 5 bases from J, with 18 bases between. CDR3 bases: TGTGCCAGCAGTTACGGGGGAAGGGATCGCCTAACTGAAGCTTTCTTT. Amino acid sequence: CASSYGGRDRLTEAFF.

This clonotype showed up just a few times. The chain couples TRBV5-1 to TRBJ2-2, with D uncertain. The CDR3 length is 16 residues. Germline values: CDR1 SGHRS, CDR2 YFSETQ. Trimming pared 3 bases from V and 0 bases from J, leaving 12 bases between. The CDR3 sequence: CASSYGSPANTGELFF. As DNA, the CDR3 is TGCGCCAGCAGCTATGGTTCTCCCGCGAACACCGGGGAGCTGTTTTTT.

The CDR3: CASSSAQGVVTQYF. The CDR3 DNA reads TGTGCCAGCAGTTCCGCTCAGGGGGTGGTGACCCAGTACTTC. The chain links TRBV27 to TRBJ2-5; 7 bases are a match to TRBD1. CDR3 size: 14 residues. V lost 4 bases and J lost 7; bases outside the gene matches: 9. Germline values: CDR1 MNHEY, CDR2 SMNVEV (reference sequence).

This clonotype was detected ten times or more. The gene calls are TRBV5-1 and TRBJ2-3; no definite D call. The CDR3 length is 12 residues. Germline lookup yields CDR1 SGHRS and CDR2 YFSETQ. V was cut by 4 bases and J by 0 bases, with 3 bases left in between. The CDR3 reads CASSISTDTQYF. The CDR3 DNA sequence: TGCGCCAGCAGCATAAGCACAGATACGCAGTATTTT.

Points on this clonotype: This could be a read error, since a much larger clone is one nucleotide away. The chain has TRBV28 and TRBJ1-1; a possible D gene is TRBD1 (5 bases). This CDR3 is built from 18 residues. The germline gives CDR1 MDHEN, CDR2 SYDVKM. The CDR3 bases are TGTGCCAGCAGTGGAGCTTGGTCAGGGCAGGGAGAAGGCACTGGAGCTTTCTTT. This codes for CASSGAWSGQGEGTGAFF.

V is TRBV12-3 or TRBV12-4 and J is TRBJ2-7; 7 bases map to TRBD1. The CDR3 runs 14 residues. With 5 bases clipped from V and 4 bases from J, the junction kept 8 bases outside the gene matches. The CDR3 here is CASSRDRVPYEQYF. The CDR3, as DNA: TGTGCCAGCAGTCGAGACAGGGTGCCGTACGAGCAGTACTTC.